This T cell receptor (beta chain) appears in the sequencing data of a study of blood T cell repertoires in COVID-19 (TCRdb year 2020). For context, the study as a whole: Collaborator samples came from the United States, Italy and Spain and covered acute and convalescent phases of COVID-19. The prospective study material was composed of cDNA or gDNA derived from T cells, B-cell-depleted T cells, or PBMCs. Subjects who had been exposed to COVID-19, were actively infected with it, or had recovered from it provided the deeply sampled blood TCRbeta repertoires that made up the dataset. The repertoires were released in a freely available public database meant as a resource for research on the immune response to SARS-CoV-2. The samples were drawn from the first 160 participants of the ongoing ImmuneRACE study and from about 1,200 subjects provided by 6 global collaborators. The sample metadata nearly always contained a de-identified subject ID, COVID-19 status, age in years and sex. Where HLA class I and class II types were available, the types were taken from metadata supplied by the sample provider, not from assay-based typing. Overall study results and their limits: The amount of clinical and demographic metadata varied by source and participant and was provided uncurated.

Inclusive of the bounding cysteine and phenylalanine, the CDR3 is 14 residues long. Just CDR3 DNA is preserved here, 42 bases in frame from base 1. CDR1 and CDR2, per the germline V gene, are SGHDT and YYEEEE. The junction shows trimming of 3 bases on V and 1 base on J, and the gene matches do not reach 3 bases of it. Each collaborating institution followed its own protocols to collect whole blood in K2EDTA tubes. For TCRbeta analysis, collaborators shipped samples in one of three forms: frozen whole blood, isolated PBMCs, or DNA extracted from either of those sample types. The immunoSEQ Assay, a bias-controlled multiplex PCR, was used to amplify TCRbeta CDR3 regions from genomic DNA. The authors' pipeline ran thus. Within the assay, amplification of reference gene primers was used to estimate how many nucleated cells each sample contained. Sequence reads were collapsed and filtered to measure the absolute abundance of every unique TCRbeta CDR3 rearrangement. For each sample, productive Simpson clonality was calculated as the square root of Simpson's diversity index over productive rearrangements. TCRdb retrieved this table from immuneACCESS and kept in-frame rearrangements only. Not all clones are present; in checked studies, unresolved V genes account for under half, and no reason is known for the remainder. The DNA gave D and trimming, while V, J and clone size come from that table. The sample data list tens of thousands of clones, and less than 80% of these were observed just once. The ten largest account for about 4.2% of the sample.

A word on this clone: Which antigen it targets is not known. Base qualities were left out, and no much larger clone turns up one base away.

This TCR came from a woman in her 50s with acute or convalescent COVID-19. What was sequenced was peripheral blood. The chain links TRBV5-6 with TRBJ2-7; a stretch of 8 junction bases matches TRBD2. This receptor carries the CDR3 CASSYGTSSYEQYF. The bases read TGTGCCAGCAGCTACGGGACTAGTTCCTACGAGCAGTACTTC.